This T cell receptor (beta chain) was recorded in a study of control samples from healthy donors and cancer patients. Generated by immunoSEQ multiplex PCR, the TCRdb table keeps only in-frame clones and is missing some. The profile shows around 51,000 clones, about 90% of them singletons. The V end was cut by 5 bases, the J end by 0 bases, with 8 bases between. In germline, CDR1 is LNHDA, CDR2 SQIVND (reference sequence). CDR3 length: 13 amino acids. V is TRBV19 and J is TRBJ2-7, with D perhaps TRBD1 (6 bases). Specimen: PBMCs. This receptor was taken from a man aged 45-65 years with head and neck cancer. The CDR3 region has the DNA TGTGCCAGTAGTGCGGACAGCTCCTACGAGCAGTACTTC. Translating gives CASSADSSYEQYF.